Shown below are 30 T cell receptor beta chains from a single sample sequenced in a study of T cell responses to AZD1222 COVID-19 vaccine. Some clones are missing from TCRdb's copy, which holds only in-frame ones; the method was immunoSEQ multiplex PCR. The table includes 130,000 or so clones, around 85% detected once. The specimen comprised peripheral blood, sampled 28 days after the second dose of the MenACWY control vaccine. The receptors stem from an adult who received the MenACWY meningococcal vaccine as a control.

The chain links TRBV18 to TRBJ2-3, with 10 bases that match TRBD2. The CDR3 totals 16 residues. After removal of 5 bases from V and 0 bases from J, the junction contained 5 bases not matched to a gene. Germline loops: CDR1 KGHSH, CDR2 LQKENI. DNA of the CDR3: TGTGCCAGCTCAGGTCTAGCGGGGGCTAGCACAGATACGCAGTATTTT. Its translation: CASSGLAGASTDTQYF.

This sequence joins TRBV15 and TRBJ1-3; maybe TRBD1 (6 bases). The CDR3 spans 16 residues. CDR1 is LNHNV, CDR2 YYDKDF, per germline (reference sequence). Trimming took off 0 bases at V and 0 bases at J, with 9 bases between the two ends. CDR3 protein: CATSREKDSSGNTIYF. Here the CDR3 DNA reads TGTGCCACCAGCAGAGAAAAGGACAGCTCTGGAAACACCATATATTTT. Drawing the rest from reference TRBV15 and TRBJ1-3, the complete variable domain is DAMVIQNPRYQVTQFGKPVTLSCSQTLNHNVMYWYQQKSSQAPKLLFHYYDKDFNNEADTPDNFQSRRPNTSFCFLDIRSPGLGDTAMYLCATSREKDSSGNTIYFGEGSWLTVV.

This clone has more than one count but fewer than ten. This chain links TRBV6-4 with TRBJ2-7; D gene ambiguous. The V end lost 7 bases, the J end lost 2 bases, and 9 bases lay between the germline ends. Germline V CDR1 and CDR2: MRHNA, SNTAGT. The CDR3 is 12 residues long. The CDR3 loop is CASITDAYEQYV. CDR3 coding DNA: TGTGCCAGCATAACAGATGCCTACGAGCAGTACGTC.

This clone was counted between two and nine times. CDR3 amino acids: CASSLWTPGGADTQYF. The CDR3 nucleotides read TGTGCCAGCAGTTTATGGACGCCGGGTGGAGCAGATACGCAGTATTTT. The V and J genes are TRBV27 and TRBJ2-3; D remains unclear. V lost 1 base to trimming and J lost 4 bases, with 15 bases between them. CDR1 is MNHEY, CDR2 SMNVEV, per germline (reference sequence). The CDR3 totals 16 residues.

The chain carries TRBV6-4 and TRBJ2-2; 12 bases line up with TRBD2. This CDR3 has 18 amino acids. Germline V CDR1 and CDR2: MRHNA, SNTAGT. Trimming took 3 bases from V and 0 from J; bases not matched to a gene: 5. Written as DNA, the CDR3 is TGTGCCAGCAGTGATCGACTAGCGGGGGCCTCGAACACCGGGGAGCTGTTTTTT. It is translated as CASSDRLAGASNTGELFF.

This clone has more than one count but fewer than ten. This chain links TRBV30 with TRBJ2-7; the D gene is possibly TRBD1 (6 bases). V was clipped by 4 bases and J by 1 base, with 8 bases between them. This CDR3 contains 12 residues. From germline, CDR1 is GTSNPN and CDR2 SVGIG (reference sequence). CDR3 coding DNA: TGTGCCTGGAACAGGGTATCCTACGAGCAGTACTTC. It translates to CAWNRVSYEQYF.

The DNA of the CDR3 is TGCGCCAGCAAGGTTACAGGGGCTGAAACACCCCTCCACTTT. It specifies CASKVTGAETPLHF. This sequence joins TRBV5-1 and TRBJ1-6, with TRBD1 matching over 7 bases. CDR1 and CDR2 (germline): SGHRS, YFSETQ. The CDR3 runs to 14 residues. J was trimmed by 11 bases and V by 6 bases; bases with no gene match: 11.

The V and J genes are TRBV20-1 and TRBJ2-4, with no clear D. The CDR3 consists of 12 residues. Trimming pared 6 bases from V and 3 bases from J, leaving 9 bases between. CDR1 and CDR2 from the germline V gene are DFQATT and SNEGSKA (reference sequence). The CDR3 loop is CSASRVKNIQYF. CDR3 DNA sequence: TGCAGTGCAAGTAGGGTCAAAAACATTCAGTACTTC.

CDR3 coding DNA: TGCGCCAGCAGCTTGACGCACAGTACCATTAACACCGGGGAGCTGTTTTTT. It encodes CASSLTHSTINTGELFF. V usage is TRBV5-1 and J usage is TRBJ2-2; D remains unclear. Germline V CDR1 and CDR2: SGHRS, YFSETQ. The CDR3 contains 17 residues. Trimming pared 1 base from V and 2 bases from J, leaving 15 bases between.

CDR3 loop: CASRGSGRVSGYTF. In DNA form, the CDR3 reads TGTGCCAGCAGGGGGAGCGGCAGGGTCAGTGGCTACACCTTC. The chain employs TRBV5-8 and TRBJ1-2; a possible D gene is TRBD1 (5 bases). Trimming removed 5 bases from V and 7 bases from J, with 18 bases in between. The CDR3 contains 14 residues. Germline values: CDR1 SGHTS, CDR2 YDEGEE.

The gene calls are TRBV10-2 and TRBJ2-1, with D perhaps TRBD2 (6 bases). This CDR3 has 13 residues. Germline CDR1 is WSHSY and CDR2 is SAAADI. V dropped 5 bases and J dropped 10 bases, with 15 bases sitting between them. CDR3 loop: CASSRFRGGEQFF. The CDR3 nucleotides read TGCGCCAGCAGTCGCTTTCGGGGAGGCGAGCAGTTCTTC.

V and J are TRBV5-1 and TRBJ1-2; the D is unclear. CDR1 SGHRS and CDR2 YFSETQ come from the germline V gene. V was shortened by 0 bases and J by 2 bases, with 11 bases between the two germline ends. There are 15 residues in the CDR3. CDR3 in amino acids: CASSLEPGGNYGYTF. Here the CDR3 DNA reads TGCGCCAGCAGCTTGGAACCCGGTGGGAACTATGGCTACACCTTC.

The rearrangement joins TRBV19 to TRBJ1-2; TRBD1 matches 7 bases. V trimming: 7 bases; J trimming: 3 bases; junction bases outside the gene matches: 5. Germline V gene sequence: CDR1 LNHDA, CDR2 SQIVND (reference sequence). There are 13 residues in the CDR3. In DNA, the CDR3 is TGTGCCAGTATATCCGGGACAGACTATGGCTACACCTTC. Translation gives CASISGTDYGYTF.

The DNA of the CDR3 is TGTGCCAGCAGACAGACACCCGCAACTAATGAAAAACTGTTTTTT. This encodes CASRQTPATNEKLFF. This chain joins TRBV6-4 and TRBJ1-4; no reliable D call. The CDR3 has 15 residues. The ends were cut back, 6 bases at V and 0 bases at J, with 11 bases in the middle. Germline CDR1 MRHNA, CDR2 SNTAGT.

J is TRBJ1-6 and V is TRBV5-1; unclear D gene. CDR3 length: 14 amino acids. Germline V CDR1 and CDR2: SGHRS, YFSETQ. V was trimmed by 0 bases and J by 6 bases, leaving 7 bases between them. This CDR3 reads CASSLASSNSPLHF. As DNA, the CDR3 is TGCGCCAGCAGCTTGGCCTCTTCTAATTCACCCCTCCACTTT.

The chain uses TRBV15 and TRBJ2-5, with 9 positions matching TRBD1. The junction had 0 bases not matched to a gene; V was cut back by 1 base and J by 3 bases. Germline CDR1 LNHNV, CDR2 YYDKDF (reference sequence). CDR3 length equals 14 residues. CDR3 nucleotide sequence: TGTGCCACCAGCAGAGGGACAGGGGAAGAGACCCAGTACTTC. Its translation: CATSRGTGEETQYF. The full variable domain, its missing parts supplied by reference TRBV15 and TRBJ2-5, is DAMVIQNPRYQVTQFGKPVTLSCSQTLNHNVMYWYQQKSSQAPKLLFHYYDKDFNNEADTPDNFQSRRPNTSFCFLDIRSPGLGDTAMYLCATSRGTGEETQYFGPGTRLLVL.

The chain recombines TRBV20-1 with TRBJ2-7; 8 bases match TRBD2. The germline gives CDR1 DFQATT, CDR2 SNEGSKA (reference sequence). Trimming at V came to 3 bases and at J to 5 bases, leaving 0 bases not matched to a gene. This CDR3 contains 11 residues. The CDR3 DNA sequence: TGCAGTGCTAGTAGCGGGAACGAGCAGTACTTC. Translation: CSASSGNEQYF.

V and J are TRBV2 and TRBJ2-5, with unresolved D. The CDR3 sequence is 12 residues long. CDR1 and CDR2 from the germline V gene are SNHLY and FYNNEI. V shed 5 bases and J shed 3 bases, with 7 bases lying between them. CDR3 amino acids: CASSLQEETQYF. Here the CDR3 DNA reads TGTGCCAGCAGTCTCCAGGAAGAGACCCAGTACTTC.

V is TRBV7-2 and J is TRBJ1-5; no clear D. Trimming pared 2 bases from V and 4 bases from J, leaving 6 bases between. The length of the CDR3 is 13 residues. The germline gives CDR1 SGHTA, CDR2 FQGNSA. This chain's CDR3 is CASSLNWNQPQHF. CDR3 DNA sequence: TGTGCCAGCAGCTTAAATTGGAATCAGCCCCAGCATTTT.

J is TRBJ2-7 and V is TRBV29-1; tentatively, D is TRBD2 (6 bases). The germline V gene has CDR1 SQVTM and CDR2 ANQGSEA. There are 12 residues in the CDR3. The V end was cut by 8 bases, the J end by 3 bases, with 14 bases between. CDR3 residues: CSSRRGIYEQYV. The DNA of the CDR3 is TGCAGCTCCCGGCGGGGAATCTACGAGCAGTACGTC.

This rearrangement joins TRBV29-1 to TRBJ2-7, with D perhaps matching TRBD1 or TRBD2 (5 bases each). The length of the CDR3 is 11 residues. Trimming left V 5 bases short and J 2 bases short, with 7 bases between. Germline CDR1 SQVTM, CDR2 ANQGSEA. The chain's CDR3 is CSVRGAYEQYF. The CDR3 bases are TGCAGCGTTCGAGGGGCCTACGAGCAGTACTTC.

DNA of the CDR3: TGTGCCAGCAGTGAGGGGAGGTATGGCTACACCTTC. Translation gives CASSEGRYGYTF. The rearrangement uses TRBV6-1 and TRBJ1-2, with D unclear. Trimming removed 3 bases from V and 5 bases from J, with 7 bases in between. CDR3 length: 12 amino acids. Germline V lookup: CDR1 MNHNS, CDR2 SASEGT.

This clone showed up just once. J is TRBJ1-3 and V is TRBV5-1; 8 bases agree with TRBD1. V gave up 8 bases and J gave up 4 bases; unmatched junction bases: 11. The CDR3 spans 15 residues. Per the germline V gene, CDR1 is SGHRS and CDR2 is YFSETQ. CDR3 nucleotides: TGCGCCAGTAGGGATCCAGGGGGCTCGGGAAACACCATATATTTT. Translating gives CASRDPGGSGNTIYF.

This clone is termed medium-sized. This rearrangement joins TRBV10-3 to TRBJ2-7; 7 bases line up with TRBD2. Per the germline V gene, CDR1 is ENHRY and CDR2 is SYGVKD. The CDR3 covers 13 residues. The J segment lost 2 bases and the V segment lost 5 bases, leaving 3 bases of the junction unmatched. CDR3 loop: CAISSGETYEQYF. CDR3 bases: TGTGCCATCAGTAGCGGGGAAACCTACGAGCAGTACTTC.

This chain links TRBV27 with TRBJ1-1, with a possible D match to TRBD1 (6 bases). The CDR3 is 14 amino acids. From germline, CDR1 is MNHEY and CDR2 SMNVEV (reference sequence). V lost 8 bases, J lost 2 bases, and 15 bases lay in between. CDR3 DNA: TGTGCCAGCCGGCTGGGGGCGGTAAACACTGAAGCTTTCTTT. Protein sequence: CASRLGAVNTEAFF.

This chain connects TRBV9 to TRBJ1-1, with 10 bases matching TRBD1. Germline values: CDR1 SGDLS, CDR2 YYNGEE. V shed 6 bases, J shed 6 bases, and the junction held 14 bases outside the gene matches. CDR3 length: 16 residues. CDR3 amino acids: CASTQLGGQGMAEAFF. CDR3 sequence (DNA): TGTGCCAGCACCCAACTTGGGGGACAGGGGATGGCTGAAGCTTTCTTT.

This clone appeared once. The rearrangement uses TRBV12-5 and TRBJ2-1; D remains ambiguous. Germline lookup yields CDR1 LGHNT and CDR2 FRNRAP. The CDR3 is made up of 15 amino acids. V was pared by 6 bases and J by 0 bases, with 12 bases between. CDR3 sequence: CASGPTPSSYNEQFF. CDR3 nucleotide sequence: TGTGCTAGTGGCCCTACACCGAGCTCCTACAATGAGCAGTTCTTC. The full variable domain, with the rest looked up from reference TRBV12-5 and TRBJ2-1, is DARVTQTPRHKVTEMGQEVTMRCQPILGHNTVFWYRQTMMQGLELLAYFRNRAPLDDSGMPKDRFSAEMPDATLATLKIQPSEPRDSAVYFCASGPTPSSYNEQFFGPGTRLTVL.

The V and J genes are TRBV25-1 and TRBJ2-6, with no clear D. V lost 4 bases to trimming and J lost 2 bases, with 6 bases between them. CDR1 and CDR2 (germline): MGHDK, SYGVNS. The CDR3 extends over 14 amino acids. CDR3 DNA sequence: TGTGCCAGCAGTGCTTATCCTGGGGCCAACGTCCTGACTTTC. Encoded protein: CASSAYPGANVLTF.

The CDR3 protein is CSVARSRGETQYF. The DNA for the CDR3 is TGCAGCGTTGCAAGGAGCAGGGGAGAGACCCAGTACTTC. The chain recombines TRBV29-1 with TRBJ2-5; maybe TRBD1 (6 bases). V dropped 4 bases and J dropped 4 bases, with 13 bases sitting between them. The CDR3 is 13 amino acids. Germline loops: CDR1 SQVTM, CDR2 ANQGSEA. Filled out from reference TRBV29-1 and TRBJ2-5, the complete variable domain reads SAVISQKPSRDICQRGTSLTIQCQVDSQVTMMFWYRQQPGQSLTLIATANQGSEATYESGFVIDKFPISRPNLTFSTLTVSNMSPEDSSIYLCSVARSRGETQYFGPGTRLLVL.

The rearrangement uses TRBV9 and TRBJ1-2; 9 nucleotides align to TRBD1. V gave up 3 bases and J gave up 8 bases; unmatched junction bases: 11. Germline V gene lookup returns CDR1 SGDLS and CDR2 YYNGEE. The length of the CDR3 is 15 residues. CDR3: CASSGSEGTGKGYTF. Here the CDR3 DNA reads TGTGCCAGCAGCGGTAGTGAGGGGACAGGGAAAGGCTACACCTTC.